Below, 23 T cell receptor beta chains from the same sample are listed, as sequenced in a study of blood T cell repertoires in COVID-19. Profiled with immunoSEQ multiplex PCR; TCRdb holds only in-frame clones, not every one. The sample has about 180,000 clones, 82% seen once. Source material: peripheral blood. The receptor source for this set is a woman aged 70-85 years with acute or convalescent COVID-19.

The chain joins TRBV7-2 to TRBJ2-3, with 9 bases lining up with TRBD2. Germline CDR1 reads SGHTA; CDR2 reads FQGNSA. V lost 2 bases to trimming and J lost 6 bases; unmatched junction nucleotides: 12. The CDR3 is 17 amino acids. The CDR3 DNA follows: TGTGCCAGCAGCTTAAACAGCCGGGCTAGCGGGATGGATACGCAGTATTTT. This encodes CASSLNSRASGMDTQYF.

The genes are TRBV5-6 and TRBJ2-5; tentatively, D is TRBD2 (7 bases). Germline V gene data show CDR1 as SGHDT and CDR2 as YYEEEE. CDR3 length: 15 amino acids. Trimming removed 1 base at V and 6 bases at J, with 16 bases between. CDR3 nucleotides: TGTGCCAGCAGCTTGTACGGGGGGCAGGGGCAGACCCAGTACTTC. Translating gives CASSLYGGQGQTQYF.

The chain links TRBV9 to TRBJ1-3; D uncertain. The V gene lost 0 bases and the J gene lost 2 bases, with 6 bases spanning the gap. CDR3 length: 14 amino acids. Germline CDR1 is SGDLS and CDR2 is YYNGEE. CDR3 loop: CASSVGGPGNTIYF. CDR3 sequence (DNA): TGTGCCAGCAGCGTAGGAGGCCCTGGAAACACCATATATTTT.

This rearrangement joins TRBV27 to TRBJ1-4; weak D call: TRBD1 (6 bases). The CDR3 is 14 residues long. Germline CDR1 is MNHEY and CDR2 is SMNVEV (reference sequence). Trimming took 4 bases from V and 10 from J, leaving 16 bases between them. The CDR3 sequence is CASSSQGVFGKLFF. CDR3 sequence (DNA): TGTGCCAGCAGTTCACAGGGTGTATTTGGAAAACTGTTTTTT.

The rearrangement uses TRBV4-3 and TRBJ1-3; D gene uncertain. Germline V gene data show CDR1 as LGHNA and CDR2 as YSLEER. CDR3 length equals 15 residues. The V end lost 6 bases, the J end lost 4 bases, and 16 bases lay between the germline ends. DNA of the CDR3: TGCGCCAGCAGTCCTATGCAAACTCACGGAAACACCATATATTTT. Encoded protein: CASSPMQTHGNTIYF.

CDR3 sequence: CASSAAGGPYEQYF. DNA for the CDR3: TGTGCCAGCAGCGCAGCGGGAGGGCCTTACGAGCAGTACTTC. This chain uses TRBV9 with TRBJ2-7; TRBD2 agrees at 10 bases. The CDR3 extends over 14 amino acids. In germline, CDR1 is SGDLS, CDR2 YYNGEE. The junction had 4 bases not matched to a gene; V was cut back by 3 bases and J by 4 bases.

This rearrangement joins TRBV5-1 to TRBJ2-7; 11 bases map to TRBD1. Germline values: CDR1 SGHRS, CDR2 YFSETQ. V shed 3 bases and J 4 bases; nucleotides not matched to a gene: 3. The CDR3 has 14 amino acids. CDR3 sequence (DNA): TGCGCCAGCAGCTGGGGACAGGGGGTTTACGAGCAGTACTTC. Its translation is CASSWGQGVYEQYF.

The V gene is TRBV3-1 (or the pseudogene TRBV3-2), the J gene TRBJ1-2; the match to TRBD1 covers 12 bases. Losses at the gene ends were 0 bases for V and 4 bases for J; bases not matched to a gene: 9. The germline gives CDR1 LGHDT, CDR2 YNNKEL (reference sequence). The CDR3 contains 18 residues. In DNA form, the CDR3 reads TGTGCCAGCAGCCAAGACCGGGACAGGGGGCTGTGGGGCTATGGCTACACCTTC. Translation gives CASSQDRDRGLWGYGYTF.

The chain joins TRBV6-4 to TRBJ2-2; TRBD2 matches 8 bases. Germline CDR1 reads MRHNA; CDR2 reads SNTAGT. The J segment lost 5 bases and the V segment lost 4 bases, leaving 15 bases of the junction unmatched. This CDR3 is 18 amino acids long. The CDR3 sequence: CASSVFPSGPFWTGELFF. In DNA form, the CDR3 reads TGTGCCAGCAGTGTCTTCCCTAGCGGGCCCTTCTGGACCGGGGAGCTGTTTTTT.

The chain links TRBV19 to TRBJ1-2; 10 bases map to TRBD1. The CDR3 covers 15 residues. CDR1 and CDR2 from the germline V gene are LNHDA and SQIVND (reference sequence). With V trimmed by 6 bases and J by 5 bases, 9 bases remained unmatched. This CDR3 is CASSQRQGAGYGYTF. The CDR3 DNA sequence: TGTGCCAGTAGCCAACGACAGGGGGCTGGTTATGGCTACACCTTC.

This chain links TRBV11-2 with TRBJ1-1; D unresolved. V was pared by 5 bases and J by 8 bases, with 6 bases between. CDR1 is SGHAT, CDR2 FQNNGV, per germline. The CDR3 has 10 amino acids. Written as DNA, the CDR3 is TGTGCCAGCAGCCCCGTAGAAGCTTTCTTT. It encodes CASSPVEAFF. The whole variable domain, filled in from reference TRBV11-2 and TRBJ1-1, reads EAGVAQSPRYKIIEKRQSVAFWCNPISGHATLYWYQQILGQGPKLLIQFQNNGVVDDSQLPKDRFSAERLKGVDSTLKIQPAKLEDSAVYLCASSPVEAFFGQGTRLTVV.

DNA for the CDR3: TGTGCCAGCAGCGTAGGGGACTCCTCAGATACGCAGTATTTT. Translation: CASSVGDSSDTQYF. This rearrangement joins TRBV9 to TRBJ2-3; D is perhaps TRBD2 (6 bases). The CDR3 contains 14 residues. Trimming removed 0 bases at V and 4 bases at J, with 9 bases between. Germline CDR1 and CDR2: SGDLS and YYNGEE.

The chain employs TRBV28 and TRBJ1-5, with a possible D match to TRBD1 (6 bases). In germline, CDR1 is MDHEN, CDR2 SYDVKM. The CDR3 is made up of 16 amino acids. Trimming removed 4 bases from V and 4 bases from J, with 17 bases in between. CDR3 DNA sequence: TGTGCCAGCAGTTCCGCCCCAGGGGCCGATAATCAGCCCCAGCATTTT. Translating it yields CASSSAPGADNQPQHF.

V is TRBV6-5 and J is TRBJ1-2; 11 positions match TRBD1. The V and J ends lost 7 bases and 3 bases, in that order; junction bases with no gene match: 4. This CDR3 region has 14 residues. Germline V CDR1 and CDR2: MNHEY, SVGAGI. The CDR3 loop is CASMWTGGDYGYTF. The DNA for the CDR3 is TGTGCCAGCATGTGGACAGGGGGCGACTATGGCTACACCTTC.

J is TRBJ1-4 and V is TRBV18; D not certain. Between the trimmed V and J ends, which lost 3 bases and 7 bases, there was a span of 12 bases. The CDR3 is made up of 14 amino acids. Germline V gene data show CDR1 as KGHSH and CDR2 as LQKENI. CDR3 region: CASSPGQMGEKLFF. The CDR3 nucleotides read TGTGCCAGCTCACCGGGCCAAATGGGTGAAAAACTGTTTTTT.

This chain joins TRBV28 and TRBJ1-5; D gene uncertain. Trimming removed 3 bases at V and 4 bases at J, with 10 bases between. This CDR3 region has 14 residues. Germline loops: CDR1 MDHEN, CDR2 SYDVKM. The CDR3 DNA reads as TGTGCCAGCAGTTTTAGACTCTCGAATCAGCCCCAGCATTTT. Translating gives CASSFRLSNQPQHF.

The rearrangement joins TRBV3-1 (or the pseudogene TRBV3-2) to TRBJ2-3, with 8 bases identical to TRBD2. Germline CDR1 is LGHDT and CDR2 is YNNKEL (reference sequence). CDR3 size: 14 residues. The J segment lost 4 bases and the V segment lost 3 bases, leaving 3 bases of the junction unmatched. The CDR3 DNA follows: TGTGCCAGCAGCCAGGGCGGGGGGTCAGATACGCAGTATTTT. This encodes CASSQGGGSDTQYF.

CDR3 sequence (DNA): TGCAGCGTGAGGGTAACTAACTATGGCTACACCTTC. This gives the protein CSVRVTNYGYTF. The chain couples TRBV29-1 to TRBJ1-2; D call uncertain. V lost 6 bases to trimming and J lost 0 bases, with 8 bases between them. This CDR3 is 12 amino acids long. Germline CDR1 is SQVTM and CDR2 is ANQGSEA.

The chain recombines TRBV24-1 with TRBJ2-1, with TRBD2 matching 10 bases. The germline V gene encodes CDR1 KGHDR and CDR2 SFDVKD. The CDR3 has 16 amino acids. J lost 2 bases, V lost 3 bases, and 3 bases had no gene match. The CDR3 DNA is TGTGCCACCAGTGATCCTAGCGGGAGCACCTACAATGAGCAGTTCTTC. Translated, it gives CATSDPSGSTYNEQFF.

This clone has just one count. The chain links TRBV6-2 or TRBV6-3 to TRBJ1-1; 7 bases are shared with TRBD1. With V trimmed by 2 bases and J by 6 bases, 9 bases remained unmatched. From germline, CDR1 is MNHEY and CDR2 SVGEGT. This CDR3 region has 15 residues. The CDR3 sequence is CASSYPGQALPEAFF. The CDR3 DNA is TGTGCCAGCAGTTACCCCGGACAGGCTCTTCCTGAAGCTTTCTTT.

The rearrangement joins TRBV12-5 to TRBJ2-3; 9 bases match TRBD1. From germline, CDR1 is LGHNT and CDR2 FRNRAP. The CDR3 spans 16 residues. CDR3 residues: CALISLTGGGTDTQYF. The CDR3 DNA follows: TGTGCCCTTATCTCCCTGACAGGGGGTGGTACAGATACGCAGTATTTT.

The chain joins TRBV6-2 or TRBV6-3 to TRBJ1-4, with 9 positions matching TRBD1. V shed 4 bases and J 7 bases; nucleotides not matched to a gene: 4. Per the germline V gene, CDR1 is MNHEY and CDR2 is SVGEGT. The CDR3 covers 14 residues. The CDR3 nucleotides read TGTGCCAGCAGTTTACAGGGGGCGACTGAAAAACTGTTTTTT. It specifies CASSLQGATEKLFF.

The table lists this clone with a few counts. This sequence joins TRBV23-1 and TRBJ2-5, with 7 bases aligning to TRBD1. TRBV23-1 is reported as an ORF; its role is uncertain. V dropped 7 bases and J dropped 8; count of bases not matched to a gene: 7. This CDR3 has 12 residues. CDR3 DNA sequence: TGCGCCAGCAAGGACAGGTCGCCAACCCAGTACTTC. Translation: CASKDRSPTQYF.